The rows below give T cell receptor beta chains drawn from one sample of a study of blood T cells in healthy people across ages. MiXCR, run by TCRdb on the 5' RACE reads, gives a single entry per CDR3 protein. The repertoire has 1.6 million or so distinct CDR3 sequences, 34% of them found once; the top ten carry 10% to 12%. Sequenced material: blood. These receptors all stem from a woman aged 25-40 years in good health. CDR3s include the opening cysteine and the closing phenylalanine or tryptophan. Each record gives: CDR3 protein, CDR3 DNA, D gene, clone size, J gene, V gene. A D gene is named only where the DNA matches it firmly. The size of a clone is reported for some rows only, either as once, few or many, or as a class for expanded clones.

cdr3_aa: CASSKVASSYNEQFF
cdr3_nt: TGTGCCAGCAGCAAAGTGGCGAGCTCCTACAATGAGCAGTTCTTC
d_call: NA
clone_size: many
j_call: TRBJ2-1
v_call: TRBV7-2

cdr3_aa: CASSHSRQRGFYNEQFF
cdr3_nt: TGCGCCAGCAGCCATTCTCGGCAGCGGGGGTTTTACAATGAGCAGTTCTTC
d_call: TRBD2
clone_size: few
j_call: TRBJ2-1
v_call: TRBV4-1

cdr3_aa: CAIRALPTNEQFF
cdr3_nt: TGCGCCATAAGAGCTTTGCCCACAAATGAGCAGTTCTTC
d_call: NA
clone_size: NA
j_call: TRBJ2-1
v_call: TRBV10-2

cdr3_aa: CASRTGQGNSYEQYF
cdr3_nt: TGTGCCAGCAGAACGGGGCAGGGTAACTCCTACGAGCAGTACTTC
d_call: NA
clone_size: few
j_call: TRBJ2-7
v_call: TRBV6-6

cdr3_aa: CSVKSPSTYGYTF
cdr3_nt: TGCAGTGTAAAGTCCCCCAGTACCTATGGCTACACCTTC
d_call: NA
clone_size: NA
j_call: TRBJ1-2
v_call: TRBV20-1

cdr3_aa: CATSPGSLPMQFF
cdr3_nt: TGTGCCACCAGCCCCGGGTCCCTTCCGATGCAGTTCTTC
d_call: NA
clone_size: NA
j_call: TRBJ2-1
v_call: TRBV15

cdr3_aa: CASNRDLAGDEQFF
cdr3_nt: TGTGCCAGCAACCGGGACTTAGCCGGCGATGAGCAGTTCTTC
d_call: NA
clone_size: few
j_call: TRBJ2-1
v_call: TRBV12-3/TRBV12-4

cdr3_aa: CSARDQGSVSYEQYF
cdr3_nt: TGCAGTGCTAGAGATCAGGGGTCGGTATCTTACGAGCAGTACTTC
d_call: NA
clone_size: once
j_call: TRBJ2-7
v_call: TRBV20-1

cdr3_aa: CSARKNGFEQYF
cdr3_nt: TGCAGTGCTCGAAAGAACGGGTTCGAGCAGTACTTC
d_call: NA
clone_size: few
j_call: TRBJ2-7
v_call: TRBV20-1

cdr3_aa: CASSQEDLEVAGSYNEQFF
cdr3_nt: TGCGCCAGCAGCCAAGAAGATCTCGAAGTGGCGGGTTCCTACAATGAGCAGTTCTTC
d_call: NA
clone_size: NA
j_call: TRBJ2-1
v_call: TRBV4-1

cdr3_aa: CASSEGTGRIYNEQFF
cdr3_nt: TGTGCCAGCAGTGAAGGTACTGGCCGAATCTACAATGAGCAGTTCTTC
d_call: NA
clone_size: NA
j_call: TRBJ2-1
v_call: TRBV2

cdr3_aa: CSARVAAGRETQYF
cdr3_nt: TGCAGTGCTAGAGTTGCAGCGGGACGAGAGACCCAGTACTTC
d_call: TRBD2
clone_size: few
j_call: TRBJ2-5
v_call: TRBV20-1

cdr3_aa: CAISSGNINEQFF
cdr3_nt: TGTGCCATTTCTAGCGGCAATATCAATGAGCAGTTCTTC
d_call: TRBD2
clone_size: NA
j_call: TRBJ2-1
v_call: TRBV10-3

cdr3_aa: CSAIPNNYGYTF
cdr3_nt: TGCAGTGCCATCCCAAACAACTATGGCTACACCTTC
d_call: NA
clone_size: few
j_call: TRBJ1-2
v_call: TRBV20-1

cdr3_aa: CASNAPQTTEAFF
cdr3_nt: TGTGCCAGCAACGCCCCGCAGACCACTGAAGCTTTCTTT
d_call: NA
clone_size: NA
j_call: TRBJ1-1
v_call: TRBV12-3/TRBV12-4

cdr3_aa: CASSETGGQDTQYF
cdr3_nt: TGTGCCAGCAGTGAAACGGGAGGGCAAGATACGCAGTATTTT
d_call: TRBD2
clone_size: once
j_call: TRBJ2-3
v_call: TRBV12-3/TRBV12-4

cdr3_aa: CAWRFAGTGDYGYTF
cdr3_nt: TGTGCCTGGAGGTTTGCTGGGACAGGGGACTATGGCTACACCTTC
d_call: TRBD1
clone_size: NA
j_call: TRBJ1-2
v_call: TRBV30

cdr3_aa: CSALADTQYF
cdr3_nt: TGCAGTGCCCTAGCGGATACGCAGTATTTT
d_call: NA
clone_size: many
j_call: TRBJ2-3
v_call: TRBV20-1

cdr3_aa: CASSFGQVYGYTF
cdr3_nt: TGCGCCAGCAGCTTCGGACAGGTGTATGGCTACACCTTC
d_call: TRBD1
clone_size: many
j_call: TRBJ1-2
v_call: TRBV5-1

cdr3_aa: CASSFRGENEQFF
cdr3_nt: TGTGCCAGCAGCTTCAGGGGGGAGAATGAGCAGTTCTTC
d_call: NA
clone_size: NA
j_call: TRBJ2-1
v_call: TRBV5-8

cdr3_aa: CSATQAGGPYERYF
cdr3_nt: TGCAGTGCTACCCAAGCGGGGGGGCCCTACGAGCGGTACTTC
d_call: TRBD2
clone_size: few
j_call: TRBJ2-7
v_call: TRBV20-1

cdr3_aa: CASSQGGGLGYTF
cdr3_nt: TGTGCCAGCAGCCAAGGCGGGGGGCTGGGCTACACCTTC
d_call: NA
clone_size: NA
j_call: TRBJ1-2
v_call: TRBV3-1

cdr3_aa: CASSLQGHSGGAQHF
cdr3_nt: TGTGCCAGCAGCTTGCAAGGACACTCGGGAGGGGCCCAGCATTTT
d_call: NA
clone_size: NA
j_call: TRBJ1-5
v_call: TRBV7-2

cdr3_aa: CASSQGQLEYYGYTF
cdr3_nt: TGCGCCAGCAGCCAAGGACAGCTTGAGTACTATGGCTACACCTTC
d_call: NA
clone_size: NA
j_call: TRBJ1-2
v_call: TRBV4-1

cdr3_aa: CASSYELAEAKNIQYF
cdr3_nt: TGTGCCAGCAGTTATGAACTAGCGGAGGCCAAAAACATTCAGTACTTC
d_call: TRBD2
clone_size: NA
j_call: TRBJ2-4
v_call: TRBV6-2/TRBV6-3

cdr3_aa: CASSQTGGVYEQYF
cdr3_nt: TGTGCCAGCAGCCAGACAGGGGGGGTCTACGAGCAGTACTTC
d_call: TRBD1
clone_size: few
j_call: TRBJ2-7
v_call: TRBV3-1

cdr3_aa: CAWTQMVAGGKEQYF
cdr3_nt: TGTGCCTGGACTCAGATGGTAGCGGGAGGGAAAGAGCAGTACTTC
d_call: TRBD2
clone_size: NA
j_call: TRBJ2-7
v_call: TRBV30

cdr3_aa: CASSQRNRGRTDTQYF
cdr3_nt: TGTGCCAGCAGCCAACGAAACAGGGGTCGGACAGATACGCAGTATTTT
d_call: TRBD1
clone_size: few
j_call: TRBJ2-3
v_call: TRBV4-2

cdr3_aa: CASSLYGRQNTEAFF
cdr3_nt: TGTGCCAGCAGCTTGTATGGCCGACAGAACACTGAAGCTTTCTTT
d_call: NA
clone_size: NA
j_call: TRBJ1-1
v_call: TRBV7-8

cdr3_aa: CASSMDRVRGYEQYF
cdr3_nt: TGTGCCAGCAGCATGGACAGGGTGAGAGGCTACGAGCAGTACTTC
d_call: NA
clone_size: NA
j_call: TRBJ2-7
v_call: TRBV21-1

cdr3_aa: CASSVGGPSQEQYF
cdr3_nt: TGTGCCAGCAGCGTAGGGGGGCCCAGCCAAGAGCAGTACTTC
d_call: NA
clone_size: NA
j_call: TRBJ2-7
v_call: TRBV9

cdr3_aa: CASSEARRRANTGELFF
cdr3_nt: TGTGCCAGCAGTGAAGCGCGGCGACGAGCGAACACCGGGGAGCTGTTTTTT
d_call: NA
clone_size: NA
j_call: TRBJ2-2
v_call: TRBV6-1

cdr3_aa: CASSGAGMNTEAFF
cdr3_nt: TGTGCCAGCAGTGGGGCAGGGATGAACACTGAAGCTTTCTTT
d_call: NA
clone_size: NA
j_call: TRBJ1-1
v_call: TRBV2

cdr3_aa: CASSLWDRHTGELFF
cdr3_nt: TGTGCCAGCAGCTTGTGGGACCGACACACCGGGGAGCTGTTTTTT
d_call: NA
clone_size: NA
j_call: TRBJ2-2
v_call: TRBV7-9

cdr3_aa: CASSLSSGAYGNEQFF
cdr3_nt: TGTGCCAGCAGCTTATCTAGCGGGGCCTACGGCAATGAGCAGTTCTTC
d_call: TRBD2
clone_size: NA
j_call: TRBJ2-1
v_call: TRBV7-2

cdr3_aa: CASSLREDRDYGYTF
cdr3_nt: TGTGCCAGCAGCTTGCGGGAAGACAGGGATTATGGCTACACCTTC
d_call: TRBD1
clone_size: NA
j_call: TRBJ1-2
v_call: TRBV13

cdr3_aa: CASNSGHPQGDEQFF
cdr3_nt: TGCGCCAGCAACTCAGGACACCCTCAGGGGGATGAGCAGTTCTTC
d_call: TRBD1
clone_size: NA
j_call: TRBJ2-1
v_call: TRBV5-1

cdr3_aa: CASSPRGQGGYNSPLHF
cdr3_nt: TGTGCCAGCAGTCCCCGTGGGCAGGGCGGATATAATTCACCCCTCCACTTT
d_call: NA
clone_size: few
j_call: TRBJ1-6
v_call: TRBV27

cdr3_aa: CASSFNERGDLYNEQFF
cdr3_nt: TGTGCCAGCAGCTTCAATGAGCGGGGGGACCTTTACAATGAGCAGTTCTTC
d_call: TRBD2
clone_size: NA
j_call: TRBJ2-1
v_call: TRBV5-6

cdr3_aa: CASSPTSGGAGDEQFF
cdr3_nt: TGTGCCAGCAGCCCGACTAGCGGGGGGGCTGGGGATGAGCAGTTCTTC
d_call: TRBD2
clone_size: few
j_call: TRBJ2-1
v_call: TRBV7-9

cdr3_aa: CSVEDSCEQYF
cdr3_nt: TGCAGCGTTGAAGATAGTTGCGAGCAGTACTTC
d_call: NA
clone_size: few
j_call: TRBJ2-7
v_call: TRBV29-1

cdr3_aa: CASSRGTSGSGDMQYF
cdr3_nt: TGTGCCAGCAGCCGTGGGACTAGCGGGAGTGGGGATATGCAGTATTTT
d_call: TRBD2
clone_size: NA
j_call: TRBJ2-3
v_call: TRBV3-1

cdr3_aa: CATSASTSGSSGLYEQYF
cdr3_nt: TGTGCCACCAGCGCCTCGACTAGCGGGAGTTCCGGGTTATACGAGCAGTACTTC
d_call: TRBD2
clone_size: few
j_call: TRBJ2-7
v_call: TRBV15

cdr3_aa: CASSYFTGQGSYEQYF
cdr3_nt: TGTGCCAGCAGTTACTTTACTGGACAGGGCTCCTACGAGCAGTACTTC
d_call: TRBD1
clone_size: NA
j_call: TRBJ2-7
v_call: TRBV6-5

cdr3_aa: CASGSGYSSYNEQFF
cdr3_nt: TGTGCCAGCGGTTCAGGGTATAGCTCCTACAATGAGCAGTTCTTC
d_call: NA
clone_size: NA
j_call: TRBJ2-1
v_call: TRBV19